This entry describes one T cell receptor (beta chain). In the original workflow: Quantification of nucleated cells was approximated via reference gene primer amplification. Clones were read by immunoSEQ multiplex PCR, and TCRdb kept only the in-frame ones, dropping some. From that table come the V and J calls and clone size; the DNA was used to work out D and trimming. There are roughly 260,000 clones in the sample; around nine tenths occur only once, and approximately 2.1% lies in the top ten. This specimen comes from a study of blood T cell repertoires in COVID-19. Study at large: Donors in the United States, Italy and Spain gave samples during acute or convalescent COVID-19.

Germline loops: CDR1 SNHLY, CDR2 FYNNEI. The CDR3 totals 14 residues. Losses at the gene ends were 5 bases for V and 2 bases for J; bases not matched to a gene: 2. The sample consisted of peripheral blood. The V call is TRBV2, the J call TRBJ1-1, with TRBD1 identical over 10 bases. This clonotype was obtained from a woman in her 40s who had recovered from COVID-19. This CDR3 is CASSRTGGNTEAFF. CDR3 in DNA: TGTGCCAGCAGTCGGACAGGGGGTAACACTGAAGCTTTCTTT.